Presented here are 10 T cell receptor beta chains from one specimen sequenced in a study of cytomegalovirus exposure and HLA in healthy donors (dated by TCRdb to 2016 to 2017). The method was the immunoSEQ multiplex PCR assay. A mixture of 60 forward primers for TCR Vbeta segments and 13 reverse primers for TCR Jbeta segments was used in the multiplex PCR. Drawn from immuneACCESS, this table holds only the in-frame rearrangements with V and J called that TCRdb kept. Clones are partly lost; checked studies trace under half to an unresolved V gene and leave the rest unexplained. The sample contains some 110,000 clones, 10% of them found a single time. 5% to 6.5% of the sample goes to the ten largest clones. The sequenced sample consisted of PBMCs. The receptors shown here come from a man in his forties or fifties in good health and CMV-seropositive.

The chain combines TRBV11-2 with TRBJ2-3; 7 bases line up with TRBD2. The CDR3 contains 15 residues. CDR1 is SGHAT and CDR2 is FQNNGV in the germline V gene. With 3 bases clipped from V and 2 bases from J, the junction kept 5 bases outside the gene matches. The CDR3 DNA reads TGTGCCAGCAGCTTGAGACTAGCAGACACAGATACGCAGTATTTT. Protein: CASSLRLADTDTQYF.

V and J are TRBV4-3 and TRBJ2-3; 10 bases line up with TRBD2. The CDR3 sequence is 17 residues long. The V segment lost 1 base and the J segment 3 bases; nucleotides outside the gene matches: 7. Germline V lookup: CDR1 LGHNA, CDR2 YSLEER. DNA for the CDR3: TGCGCCAGCAGCCAAGTGGTTCCTAGCGGGAGTACAGATACGCAGTATTTT. It encodes CASSQVVPSGSTDTQYF.

V and J are TRBV6-1 and TRBJ2-7; D perhaps matches TRBD2 (6 bases). Germline V gives CDR1 MNHNS, CDR2 SASEGT. The CDR3 runs to 13 residues. Trimming took off 2 bases at V and 4 bases at J, with 9 bases between the two ends. The CDR3 DNA sequence: TGTGCCAGCAGTGAACGGGACTTTTACGAGCAGTACTTC. Its translation is CASSERDFYEQYF.

This clone was counted between two and nine times. This chain links TRBV7-9 with TRBJ2-3; D not certain. V lost 4 bases to trimming and J lost 0 bases, with 11 bases between them. CDR3 length: 15 residues. Per germline, CDR1 SEHNR and CDR2 FQNEAQ (reference sequence). The DNA for the CDR3 is TGTGCCAGCAGCTCCCTAGGATCTAGCACAGATACGCAGTATTTT. It yields the protein CASSSLGSSTDTQYF. Combining the CDR3 with reference TRBV7-9 and TRBJ2-3 gives the whole variable domain DTGVSQNPRHKITKRGQNVTFRCDPISEHNRLYWYRQTLGQGPEFLTYFQNEAQLEKSRLLSDRFSAERPKGSFSTLEIQRTEQGDSAMYLCASSSLGSSTDTQYFGPGTRLTVL.

This chain links TRBV28 with TRBJ2-3; possibly TRBD1 for D (5 bases). V was cut by 5 bases and J by 0 bases, with 9 bases left in between. Germline CDR1 MDHEN, CDR2 SYDVKM. The CDR3 is made up of 14 amino acids. The CDR3 region is CASSMTASTDTQYF. The CDR3, as DNA: TGTGCCAGCAGTATGACAGCTAGCACAGATACGCAGTATTTT.

The chain couples TRBV4-1 to TRBJ2-2; D is perhaps TRBD1 (6 bases). V was clipped by 1 base and J by 13 bases, with 19 bases between them. The CDR3 covers 15 residues. Per the germline V gene, CDR1 is MGHRA and CDR2 is YSYEKL. The CDR3 nucleotides read TGCGCCAGCAGCCAAGTCAGGGTGGGTACCAGGGGGCTGTTTTTT. Residues: CASSQVRVGTRGLFF.

This clone turned up a few times. The rearrangement joins TRBV7-3 to TRBJ2-2; 7 positions agree with TRBD1. This CDR3 is built from 14 residues. V shed 4 bases and J 7 bases; nucleotides not matched to a gene: 6. Germline CDR1 is SGHTA and CDR2 is FQGTGA. The CDR3 DNA is TGTGCCAGCAGCTCACAGGGGTCCAACGGGGAGCTGTTTTTT. Translating gives CASSSQGSNGELFF.

The rearrangement uses TRBV5-1 and TRBJ1-2, with D possibly being TRBD1 (5 bases). The CDR3 is 15 amino acids. V was trimmed by 5 bases and J by 8 bases, leaving 22 bases between them. Germline CDR1 reads SGHRS; CDR2 reads YFSETQ. Here the CDR3 reads CASRDTKTLQEGYTF. DNA for the CDR3: TGCGCCAGCAGGGACACCAAAACCCTCCAGGAAGGCTACACCTTC.

This clone was seen only a few times. This rearrangement joins TRBV11-3 to TRBJ1-2, with D possibly matching TRBD1 (5 bases). Trimming shortened V by 2 bases and J by 8 bases, and 12 bases separated the two germline ends. From germline, CDR1 is SGHNT and CDR2 YENEEA. The CDR3 sequence is 13 residues long. CDR3 sequence: CASSLRGFHGYTF. The DNA of the CDR3 is TGTGCCAGCAGCTTAAGGGGATTTCACGGCTACACCTTC. Based on the CDR3 plus reference TRBV11-3 and TRBJ1-2, the full variable domain is EAGVVQSPRYKIIEKKQPVAFWCNPISGHNTLYWYLQNLGQGPELLIRYENEEAVDDSQLPKDRFSAERLKGVDSTLKIQPAELGDSAVYLCASSLRGFHGYTFGSGTRLTVV.

This clone was observed many times. The V and J genes are TRBV12-5 and TRBJ1-5, with TRBD1 matching over 7 bases. The J segment lost 1 base and the V segment lost 0 bases, leaving 0 bases of the junction unmatched. CDR1 and CDR2 (germline): LGHNT, FRNRAP. The CDR3 has 15 amino acids. The CDR3 nucleotides read TGTGCTAGTGGTTTGGTACAGGGGAGCAATCAGCCCCAGCATTTT. Encoded protein: CASGLVQGSNQPQHF. The full variable domain, in which reference TRBV12-5 and TRBJ1-5 provide the parts outside the CDR3, is DARVTQTPRHKVTEMGQEVTMRCQPILGHNTVFWYRQTMMQGLELLAYFRNRAPLDDSGMPKDRFSAEMPDATLATLKIQPSEPRDSAVYFCASGLVQGSNQPQHFGDGTRLSIL.